This T cell receptor (beta chain) was recovered during a study of blood T cell repertoires in COVID-19. Sequenced by immunoSEQ multiplex PCR; TCRdb stores in-frame clones only, minus some. Of 100,000 to 150,000 clones in the sample, approximately 84% were seen once. In germline, CDR1 is MGHRA, CDR2 YSYEKL. The CDR3 covers 15 residues. Germline trimming cut 4 bases from V and 4 bases from J; bases unmatched to any gene: 7. The V and J genes are TRBV4-1 and TRBJ2-3, with TRBD2 matching over 8 bases. Sequencing was carried out using peripheral blood. This clonotype was obtained from a woman aged 55-70 years with acute or convalescent COVID-19. Here the CDR3 DNA reads TGCGCCAGCAGCCCCGGGACTAGGGGCTCAGATACGCAGTATTTT. Translation gives CASSPGTRGSDTQYF.